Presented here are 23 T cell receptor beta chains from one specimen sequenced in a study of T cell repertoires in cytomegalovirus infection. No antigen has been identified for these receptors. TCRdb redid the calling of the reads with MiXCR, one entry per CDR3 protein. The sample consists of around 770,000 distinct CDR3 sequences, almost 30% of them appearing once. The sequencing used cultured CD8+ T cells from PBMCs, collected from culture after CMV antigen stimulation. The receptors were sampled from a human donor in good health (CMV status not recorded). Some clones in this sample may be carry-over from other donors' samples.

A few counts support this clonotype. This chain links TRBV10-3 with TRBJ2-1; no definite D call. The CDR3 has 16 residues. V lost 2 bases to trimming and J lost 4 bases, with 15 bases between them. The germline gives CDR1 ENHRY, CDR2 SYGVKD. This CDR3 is CAISEAHTGIYNEQFF. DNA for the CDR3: TGTGCCATCAGTGAGGCACACACCGGCATATACAATGAGCAGTTCTTC.

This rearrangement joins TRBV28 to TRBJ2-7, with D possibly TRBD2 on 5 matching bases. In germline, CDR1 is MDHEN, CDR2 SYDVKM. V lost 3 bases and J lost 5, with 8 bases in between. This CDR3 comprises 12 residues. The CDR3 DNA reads TGTGCCAGCAGTTTCTTGGAGGACGAGCAGTACGTC. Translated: CASSFLEDEQYV.

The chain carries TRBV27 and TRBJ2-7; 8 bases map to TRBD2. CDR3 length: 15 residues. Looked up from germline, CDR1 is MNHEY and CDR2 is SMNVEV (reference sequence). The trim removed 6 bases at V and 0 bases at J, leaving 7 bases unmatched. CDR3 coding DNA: TGTGCCAGCAGCCGGGGGGGGGGCAGCTCCTACGAGCAGTACGTC. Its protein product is CASSRGGGSSYEQYV.

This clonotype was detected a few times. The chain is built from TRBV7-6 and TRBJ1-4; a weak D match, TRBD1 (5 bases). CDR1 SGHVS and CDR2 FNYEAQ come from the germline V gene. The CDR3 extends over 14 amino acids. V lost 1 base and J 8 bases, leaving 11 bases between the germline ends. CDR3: CASSLGGPGEKLFF. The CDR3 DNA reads TGTGCCAGCAGCTTAGGGGGCCCGGGGGAAAAACTGTTTTTT.

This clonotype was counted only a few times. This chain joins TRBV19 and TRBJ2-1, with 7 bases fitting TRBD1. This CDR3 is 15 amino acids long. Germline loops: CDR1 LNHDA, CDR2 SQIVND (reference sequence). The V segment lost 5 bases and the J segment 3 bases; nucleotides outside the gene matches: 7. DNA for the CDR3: TGTGCCAGTAGTCCGAACAGGGGATTCTACAATGAGCAGTTCTTC. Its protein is CASSPNRGFYNEQFF.

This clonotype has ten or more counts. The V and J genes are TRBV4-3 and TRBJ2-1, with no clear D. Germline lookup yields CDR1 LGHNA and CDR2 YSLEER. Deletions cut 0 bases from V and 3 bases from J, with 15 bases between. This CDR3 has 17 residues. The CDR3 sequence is CASSQEGPGSFYNEQFF. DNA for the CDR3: TGCGCCAGCAGCCAAGAAGGGCCGGGCTCCTTCTACAATGAGCAGTTCTTC.

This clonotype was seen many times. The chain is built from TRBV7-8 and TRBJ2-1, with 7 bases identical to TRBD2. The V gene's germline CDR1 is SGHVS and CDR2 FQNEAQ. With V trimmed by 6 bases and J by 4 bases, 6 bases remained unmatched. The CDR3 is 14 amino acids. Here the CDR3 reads CASSYRGGYNEQFF. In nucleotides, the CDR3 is TGTGCCAGCAGTTATCGCGGGGGTTACAATGAGCAGTTCTTC. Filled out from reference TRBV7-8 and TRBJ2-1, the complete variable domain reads GAGVSQSPRYKVAKRGQDVALRCDPISGHVSLFWYQQALGQGPEFLTYFQNEAQLDKSGLPSDRFFAERPEGSVSTLKIQRTQQEDSAVYLCASSYRGGYNEQFFGPGTRLTVL.

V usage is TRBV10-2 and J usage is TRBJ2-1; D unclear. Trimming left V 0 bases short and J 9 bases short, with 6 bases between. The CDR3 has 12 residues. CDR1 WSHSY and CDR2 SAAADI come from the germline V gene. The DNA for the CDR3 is TGCGCCAGCAGTGAGTCGCCCGGTGAGCAGTTCTTC. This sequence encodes CASSESPGEQFF.

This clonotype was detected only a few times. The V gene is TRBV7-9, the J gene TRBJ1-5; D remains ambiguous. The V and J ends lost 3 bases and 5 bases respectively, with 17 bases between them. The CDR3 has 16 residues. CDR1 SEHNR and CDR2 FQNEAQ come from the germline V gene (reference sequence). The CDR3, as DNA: TGTGCCAGCAGCTTCGGATGGGCGGAGGGTGATCAGCCCCAGCATTTT. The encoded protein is CASSFGWAEGDQPQHF. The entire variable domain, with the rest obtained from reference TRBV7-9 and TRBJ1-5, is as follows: DTGVSQNPRHKITKRGQNVTFRCDPISEHNRLYWYRQTLGQGPEFLTYFQNEAQLEKSRLLSDRFSAERPKGSFSTLEIQRTEQGDSAMYLCASSFGWAEGDQPQHFGDGTRLSIL.

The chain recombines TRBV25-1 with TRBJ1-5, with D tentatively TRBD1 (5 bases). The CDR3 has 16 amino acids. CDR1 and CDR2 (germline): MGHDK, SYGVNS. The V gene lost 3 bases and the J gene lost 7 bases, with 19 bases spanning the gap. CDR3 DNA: TGTGCCAGCAGTGACAACGCCCGGGGGGGAGGGCAGCCCCAGCATTTT. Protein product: CASSDNARGGGQPQHF.

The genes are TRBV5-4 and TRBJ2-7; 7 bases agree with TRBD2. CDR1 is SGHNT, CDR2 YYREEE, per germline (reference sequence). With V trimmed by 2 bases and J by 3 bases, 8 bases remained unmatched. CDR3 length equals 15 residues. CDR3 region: CASSFGRGVSYEQYF. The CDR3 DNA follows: TGTGCCAGCAGCTTTGGTCGGGGGGTAAGCTACGAGCAGTACTTC.

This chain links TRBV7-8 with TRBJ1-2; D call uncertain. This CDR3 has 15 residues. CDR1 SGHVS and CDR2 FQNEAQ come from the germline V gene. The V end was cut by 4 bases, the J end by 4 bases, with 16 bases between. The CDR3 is CASSSLEGPGYGYTF. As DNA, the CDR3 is TGTGCCAGCAGCTCTCTTGAAGGCCCAGGCTATGGCTACACCTTC.

CDR3 sequence: CASSWARTTWHEQFF. DNA for the CDR3: TGTGCCAGCAGTTGGGCAAGGACGACGTGGCATGAGCAGTTCTTC. V gene TRBV12-3 or TRBV12-4 combines with J gene TRBJ2-1; D gene unclear. This CDR3 is built from 15 residues. The germline V and J ends were trimmed by 4 bases and 8 bases, with 18 bases remaining between them.

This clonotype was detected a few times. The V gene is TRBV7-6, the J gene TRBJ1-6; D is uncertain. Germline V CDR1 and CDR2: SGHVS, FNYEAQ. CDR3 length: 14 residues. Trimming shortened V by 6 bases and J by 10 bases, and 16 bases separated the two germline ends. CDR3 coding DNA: TGTGCCAGCAGGCCGCCGGGGTTAGGGTCACCCCTCCACTTT. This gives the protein CASRPPGLGSPLHF.

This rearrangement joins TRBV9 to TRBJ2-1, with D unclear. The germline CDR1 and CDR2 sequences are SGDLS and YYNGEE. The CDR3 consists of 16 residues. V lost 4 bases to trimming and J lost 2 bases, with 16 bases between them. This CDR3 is CASSPGNSRPYNEQFF. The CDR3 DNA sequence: TGTGCCAGCAGCCCTGGAAACAGCCGTCCCTACAATGAGCAGTTCTTC.

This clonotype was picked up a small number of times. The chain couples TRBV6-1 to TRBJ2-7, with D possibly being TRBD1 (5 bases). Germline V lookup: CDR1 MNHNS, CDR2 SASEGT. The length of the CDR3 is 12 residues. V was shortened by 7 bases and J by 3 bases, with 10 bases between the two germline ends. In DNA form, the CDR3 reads TGTGCCAGCAAGGGGCCGTACTACGAGCAGTACGTC. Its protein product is CASKGPYYEQYV.

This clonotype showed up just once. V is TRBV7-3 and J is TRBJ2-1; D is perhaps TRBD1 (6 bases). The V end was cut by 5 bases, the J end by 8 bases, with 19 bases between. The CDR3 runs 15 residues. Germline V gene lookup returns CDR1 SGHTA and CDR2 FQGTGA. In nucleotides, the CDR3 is TGTGCCAGCAGCCTTATTCAGGGGTATGACGATGAGCAGTTCTTC. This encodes CASSLIQGYDDEQFF.

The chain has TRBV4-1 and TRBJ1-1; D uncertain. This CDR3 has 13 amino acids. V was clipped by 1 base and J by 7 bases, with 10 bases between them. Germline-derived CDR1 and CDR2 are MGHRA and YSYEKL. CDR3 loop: CASSQALGGEAFF. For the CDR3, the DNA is TGCGCCAGCAGCCAAGCGCTCGGCGGTGAAGCTTTCTTT.

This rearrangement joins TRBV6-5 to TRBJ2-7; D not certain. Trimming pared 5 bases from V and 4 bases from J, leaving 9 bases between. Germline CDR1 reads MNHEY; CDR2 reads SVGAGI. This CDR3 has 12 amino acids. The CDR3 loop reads CASSERRYEQYF. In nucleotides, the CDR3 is TGTGCCAGCAGTGAAAGACGATACGAGCAGTACTTC.

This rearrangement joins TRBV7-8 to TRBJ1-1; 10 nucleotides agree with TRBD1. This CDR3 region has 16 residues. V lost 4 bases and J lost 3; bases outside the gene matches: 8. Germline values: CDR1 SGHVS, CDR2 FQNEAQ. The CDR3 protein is CASSSRDRGSDTEAFF. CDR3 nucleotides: TGTGCCAGCAGCTCCCGGGACAGGGGTTCGGACACTGAAGCTTTCTTT.

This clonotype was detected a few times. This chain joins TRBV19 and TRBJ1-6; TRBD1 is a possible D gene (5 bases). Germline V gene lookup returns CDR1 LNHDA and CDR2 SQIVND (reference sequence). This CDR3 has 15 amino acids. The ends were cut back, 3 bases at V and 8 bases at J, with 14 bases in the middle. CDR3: CASSILQEIHSPLHF. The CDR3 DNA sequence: TGTGCCAGTAGTATTCTACAGGAGATTCATTCACCCCTCCACTTT.

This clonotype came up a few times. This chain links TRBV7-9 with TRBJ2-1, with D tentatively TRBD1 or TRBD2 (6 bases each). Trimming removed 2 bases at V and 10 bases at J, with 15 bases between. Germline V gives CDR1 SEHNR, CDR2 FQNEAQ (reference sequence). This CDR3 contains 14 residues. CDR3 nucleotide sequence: TGTGCCAGCAGCTTACCCGGGGGCCCCGCCGAGCAGTTCTTC. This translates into CASSLPGGPAEQFF.

CDR3: CASGGGQTSYEQYF. The CDR3 DNA is TGTGCTAGTGGGGGAGGACAAACCTCCTACGAGCAGTACTTC. V is TRBV12-5 and J is TRBJ2-7, with D possibly matching TRBD2 (6 bases). Germline CDR1 and CDR2: LGHNT and FRNRAP. The CDR3 consists of 14 residues. Trimming stripped 6 bases from V and 0 bases from J, with 12 bases between.